This paragraph covers one TCR beta chain sequence. In the original analysis: By means of reference gene primer amplification, nucleated cell counts were estimated. Profiling relied on immunoSEQ multiplex PCR, and the TCRdb table lists in-frame clones only, not all of them. Clone size and the V and J calls come from that table; the DNA yielded D and trimming. The sample holds 10,000 to 15,000 clones, around 90% seen once. The sample originates from a study of blood T cell repertoires in COVID-19. Overall study: From T cells, B-cell-depleted T cells, or PBMCs came the material, which was cDNA or gDNA.

Germline V gene lookup returns CDR1 SGHTA and CDR2 FQGNSA. The CDR3 is 17 amino acids. V lost 1 base to trimming and J lost 0 bases, with 13 bases between them. The TCR sequence derives from a human donor in a cohort sampled during active COVID-19. What was sequenced was peripheral blood. The J gene is TRBJ1-3, the V gene TRBV7-2; tentatively, D is TRBD1 (5 bases). The CDR3 DNA reads TGTGCCAGCAGCTTAGATTGGGGGACTGGCTCTGGAAACACCATATATTTT. It translates to CASSLDWGTGSGNTIYF.